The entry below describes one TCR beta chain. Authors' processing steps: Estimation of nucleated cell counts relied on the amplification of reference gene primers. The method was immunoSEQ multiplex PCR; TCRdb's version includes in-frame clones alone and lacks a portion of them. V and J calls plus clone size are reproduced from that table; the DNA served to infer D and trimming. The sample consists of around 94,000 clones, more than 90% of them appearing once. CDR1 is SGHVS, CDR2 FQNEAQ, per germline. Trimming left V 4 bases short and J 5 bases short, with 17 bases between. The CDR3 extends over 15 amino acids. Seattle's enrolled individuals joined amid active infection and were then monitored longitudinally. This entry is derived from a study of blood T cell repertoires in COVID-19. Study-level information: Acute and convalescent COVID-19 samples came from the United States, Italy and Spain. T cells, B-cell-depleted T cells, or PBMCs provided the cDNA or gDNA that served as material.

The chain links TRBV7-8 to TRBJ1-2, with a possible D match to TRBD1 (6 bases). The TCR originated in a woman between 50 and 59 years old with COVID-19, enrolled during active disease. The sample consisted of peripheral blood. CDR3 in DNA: TGTGCCAGCAGCTACCTAATACAGGGAAAGTATGGCTACACCTTC. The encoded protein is CASSYLIQGKYGYTF.